The rows below give T cell receptor beta chains drawn from one sample of a study of T cells in Graves' hyperthyroidism and ophthalmopathy. TCRdb re-called the multiplex PCR reads with MiXCR, one entry per CDR3 protein. The data show about 420,000 distinct CDR3 sequences, with roughly 14% seen just once and about 14% held by the top ten. Material: blood. The receptor set was obtained from a woman under 30 with Graves' hyperthyroidism. The CDR3 runs from the conserved cysteine through the conserved F or W. The order of the fields is J gene, D gene, clone size, V gene, CDR3 DNA, CDR3 protein. D genes are given only for firm matches. The listing skips clone size in some rows; elsewhere it reads once, few, many or a size class.

>TRBJ2-1|TRBD2|-|TRBV5-1
TGCGCCAGCAGCTTAGGGACTAGCGGGGGGCGCTACAATGAGCAGTTCTTC
CASSLGTSGGRYNEQFF
>TRBJ2-3|TRBD2|many|TRBV6-2/TRBV6-3
TGTGCCAGCAGTTACTCAGGAAGACTAGCGGAGATCACAGATACGCAGTATTTT
CASSYSGRLAEITDTQYF
>TRBJ1-4|-|few|TRBV7-9
TGTGCCAGCAGCTTACGCAGGGGCAATAATGAAAAACTGTTTTTT
CASSLRRGNNEKLFF
>TRBJ2-5|-|-|TRBV5-1
TGCGCCAGCAGCTTGGGGAAGACCCAGTACTTC
CASSLGKTQYF
>TRBJ2-3|-|many|TRBV5-5
TGTGCCAGCAGCTTGGGAGGGTACAGCACAGATACGCAGTATTTT
CASSLGGYSTDTQYF
>TRBJ2-2|TRBD2|many|TRBV12-3/TRBV12-4
TGTGCCAGCAGACCAAGGGGGAAGCGGGAGGGCACCGGGGAGCTGTTTTTT
CASRPRGKREGTGELFF
>TRBJ1-1|TRBD1|few|TRBV10-3
TGTGCCATCAGTGGTGGGACAGGGCGGTCGGACACTGAAGCTTTCTTT
CAISGGTGRSDTEAFF
>TRBJ2-7|-|many|TRBV11-2
TGTGCCAGCAGCTTAGGGGACGGGATCAAATCCTACGAGCAGTACTTC
CASSLGDGIKSYEQYF
>TRBJ1-1|-|many|TRBV3-1
TGTGCCAGCAGCTACAGGGATAACACTGAAGCTTTCTTT
CASSYRDNTEAFF
>TRBJ2-7|TRBD1|many|TRBV20-1
TGCAGTGCTCCGACAGGGATCTCCTACGAGCAGTACTTC
CSAPTGISYEQYF
>TRBJ2-7|-|-|TRBV27
TGTGCCAGCAGAGGGAGGGGGGGTGTCTCCAGAGCCTACGAGCAGTACTTC
CASRGRGGVSRAYEQYF
>TRBJ1-1|-|many|TRBV5-6
TGTGCCAGCAGCTTGATGAGCGGACGGAACACTGAAGCTTTCTTT
CASSLMSGRNTEAFF
>TRBJ1-2|-|few|TRBV27
TGTGCCAGCAGTTTAATCGGGGGCAGGAACTATGGCTACACCTTC
CASSLIGGRNYGYTF
>TRBJ2-7|-|-|TRBV20-1
TGCAGTGCTAGAGGACTGGACAGCTTTTCCTACGAGCAGTACTTC
CSARGLDSFSYEQYF
>TRBJ1-1|TRBD1|few|TRBV18
TGTGCCAGCTCACCACGGGGACAGAGGGGGATGAACACTGAAGCTTTCTTT
CASSPRGQRGMNTEAFF
>TRBJ2-7|TRBD2|many|TRBV28
TGTGCCAGCAGTCCAACTAGCGGGAATTGGTACGAGCAGTACTTC
CASSPTSGNWYEQYF
>TRBJ1-5|TRBD1|few|TRBV20-1
TGCAGTGCTAGAAGGGGACAGAGCAATCAGCCCCAGCATTTT
CSARRGQSNQPQHF
>TRBJ2-7|-|-|TRBV6-1
TGTGCCAGCAGTGAAGTTCCGAGATACTACGAGCAGTACTTC
CASSEVPRYYEQYF
>TRBJ2-2|-|-|TRBV28
TGTGCCAGCTCCCCCCAGGGATTGAGCACCGGGGAGCTGTTTTTT
CASSPQGLSTGELFF
>TRBJ1-1|-|many|TRBV12-3/TRBV12-4
TGTGCCAGCAGTTTCCTTCGCTTGGGCCGAGGCACTGAAGCTTTCTTT
CASSFLRLGRGTEAFF
>TRBJ2-7|TRBD1|-|TRBV27
TGTGCCAGCAGTTTGGCCACGGGGACAGGCTACGAGCAGTACTTC
CASSLATGTGYEQYF